These 20 T cell receptor beta chains came from one sample sequenced in a study of T-cell memory formation after mild COVID-19 (dated by TCRdb to the early 2020s). The method behind the library was 5' RACE. TCRdb names Illumina NovaSeq 6000 as the instrument used. Using fastp at Q25 and MiXCR, TCRdb reprocessed the public reads and kept productive beta chains. For every CDR3 protein sequence, its rows merge into one entry that carries the most common genes and DNA. The sample has 250,000 to 350,000 distinct CDR3 sequences on record, around 15% of them singletons. Roughly a fifth of the sample belongs to the ten largest clones. The sample taken for sequencing was PBMCs or a T cell subset sorted from them (not recorded which). The receptors come from a man aged 18-30 years who had mild COVID-19 (a few samples of this study predate the infection). The sample titles of this study are shuffled in the database, so cell type and time point are left out; the donor was told from shared clones.

The sample holds many counts of this clonotype. This chain joins TRBV5-1 and TRBJ2-1; 8 bases are shared with TRBD2. The germline V gene has CDR1 SGHRS and CDR2 YFSETQ. With V trimmed by 4 bases and J by 3 bases, 6 bases remained unmatched. The CDR3 length is 15 residues. The CDR3 spells CASSLGLANYNEQFF. The CDR3, as DNA: TGCGCCAGCAGCCTTGGACTAGCTAACTACAATGAGCAGTTCTTC.

This clonotype was seen a few times. The chain has TRBV7-2 and TRBJ2-5; D possibly matches TRBD1 or TRBD2 (6 bases each). The germline V and J ends were trimmed by 5 bases and 4 bases, with 17 bases remaining between them. Germline V lookup: CDR1 SGHTA, CDR2 FQGNSA. The CDR3 length is 15 residues. The CDR3 protein is CASSPTGGLSETQYF. The CDR3 DNA reads TGTGCCAGCAGCCCGACAGGAGGGTTGTCAGAGACCCAGTACTTC.

The chain carries TRBV7-2 and TRBJ2-1; D uncertain. This CDR3 has 13 residues. From germline, CDR1 is SGHTA and CDR2 FQGNSA. Trimming took off 5 bases at V and 4 bases at J, with 9 bases between the two ends. The CDR3 sequence: CASSISVYNEQFF. CDR3 nucleotides: TGTGCCAGCAGCATATCCGTTTACAATGAGCAGTTCTTC.

This clonotype was picked up a small number of times. The chain combines TRBV20-1 with TRBJ1-6; unclear D gene. CDR3 length: 16 residues. V lost 4 bases, J lost 0 bases, and 13 bases lay in between. The germline CDR1 and CDR2 sequences are DFQATT and SNEGSKA (reference sequence). CDR3 DNA: TGCAGTGCTAAGGCCGACGGACGCTCCTATAATTCACCCCTCCACTTT. Its translation: CSAKADGRSYNSPLHF.

This clonotype was seen more than once but under ten times. The CDR3 nucleotides read TGTGCCAGCAGCGGGGACAGGGTGGGATTGAACACTGAAGCTTTCTTT. This codes for CASSGDRVGLNTEAFF. The chain has TRBV7-6 and TRBJ1-1, with 9 bases aligning to TRBD1. Trimming took 5 bases from V and 0 from J; bases not matched to a gene: 7. Germline values: CDR1 SGHVS, CDR2 FNYEAQ. This CDR3 comprises 16 residues.

This clonotype was found a few times. The chain employs TRBV4-2 and TRBJ1-2, with a tentative D call TRBD1 (6 bases). Trimming pared 4 bases from V and 2 bases from J, leaving 14 bases between. The CDR3 sequence is 15 residues long. The V gene's germline CDR1 is LGHNA and CDR2 YNFKEQ. The CDR3 DNA reads as TGTGCCAGCAGCCCCAAGACAGGTCCAAACTATGGCTACACCTTC. This sequence encodes CASSPKTGPNYGYTF.

There are a few counts of this clonotype. This chain joins TRBV7-8 and TRBJ1-1; 7 positions agree with TRBD1. Germline V gene data show CDR1 as SGHVS and CDR2 as FQNEAQ. With 7 bases clipped from V and 1 base from J, the junction kept 21 bases outside the gene matches. The CDR3 has 19 residues. CDR3 coding DNA: TGTGCCAGCAACGAACTCCTACAGACAGGGATACGGGCGAACACTGAAGCTTTCTTT. Protein sequence: CASNELLQTGIRANTEAFF. Together with reference TRBV7-8 and TRBJ1-1, the CDR3 gives the full variable domain: GAGVSQSPRYKVAKRGQDVALRCDPISGHVSLFWYQQALGQGPEFLTYFQNEAQLDKSGLPSDRFFAERPEGSVSTLKIQRTQQEDSAVYLCASNELLQTGIRANTEAFFGQGTRLTVV.

This clonotype has only a few counts. The V call is TRBV11-2, the J call TRBJ2-2; no reliable D call. CDR3 size: 12 residues. CDR1 and CDR2 from the germline V gene are SGHAT and FQNNGV. V was cut by 5 bases and J by 8 bases, with 9 bases left in between. In nucleotides, the CDR3 is TGTGCCAGCAGCCCATACTCGGGGGAGCTGTTTTTT. Protein product: CASSPYSGELFF.

The chain combines TRBV9 with TRBJ1-4; TRBD1 is a possible D gene (6 bases). CDR1 SGDLS and CDR2 YYNGEE come from the germline V gene. V was pared by 3 bases and J by 0 bases, with 12 bases between. CDR3 length: 16 residues. The CDR3 nucleotides read TGTGCCAGCAGCGACGGACAGTCCGCAACTAATGAAAAACTGTTTTTT. Amino acid sequence: CASSDGQSATNEKLFF. The variable domain in full, with the rest retrieved from reference TRBV9 and TRBJ1-4, is DSGVTQTPKHLITATGQRVTLRCSPRSGDLSVYWYQQSLDQGLQFLIQYYNGEERAKGNILERFSAQQFPDLHSELNLSSLELGDSALYFCASSDGQSATNEKLFFGSGTQLSVL.

The V and J genes are TRBV9 and TRBJ2-3, with 8 bases identical to TRBD2. The CDR3 length is 15 residues. Losses at the gene ends were 0 bases for V and 3 bases for J; bases not matched to a gene: 3. From germline, CDR1 is SGDLS and CDR2 YYNGEE. CDR3 loop: CASSVGPSGTDTQYF. The CDR3 DNA is TGTGCCAGCAGCGTAGGGCCTAGCGGGACAGATACGCAGTATTTT.

This clonotype came up many times. The V and J genes are TRBV12-3 or TRBV12-4 and TRBJ2-2, with D perhaps matching TRBD1 (7 bases). Trimming pared 7 bases from V and 2 bases from J, leaving 20 bases between. The length of the CDR3 is 17 residues. The CDR3: CASKLGGGTVNTGELFF. In nucleotides, the CDR3 is TGTGCCAGCAAACTGGGGGGTGGGACAGTTAACACCGGGGAGCTGTTTTTT.

This clonotype has at least ten counts. The chain carries TRBV3-1 and TRBJ1-1; 7 bases are shared with TRBD1. The CDR3 loop spans 14 amino acids. Trimming removed 4 bases from V and 1 base from J; junction bases left unmatched: 3. Per the germline V gene, CDR1 is LGHDT and CDR2 is YNNKEL (reference sequence). The CDR3 loop reads CASSRGTENTEAFF. The CDR3 nucleotides read TGTGCCAGCAGCCGGGGGACAGAGAACACTGAAGCTTTCTTT.

The genes are TRBV2 and TRBJ2-2, with D tentatively TRBD2 (5 bases). V lost 6 bases and J lost 3, with 11 bases in between. The CDR3 totals 14 residues. Germline V gives CDR1 SNHLY, CDR2 FYNNEI. In nucleotides, the CDR3 is TGTGCCAGCAGCCCGGACTCTTACACCGGGGAGCTGTTTTTT. It encodes CASSPDSYTGELFF.

The V call is TRBV4-3, the J call TRBJ1-1, with a possible D match to TRBD1 (5 bases). Germline CDR1 and CDR2: LGHNA and YSLEER. The CDR3 length is 15 residues. Trimming shortened V by 2 bases and J by 4 bases, and 14 bases separated the two germline ends. CDR3: CASSQFRADGTEAFF. The CDR3 DNA reads TGCGCCAGCAGCCAATTCAGGGCCGACGGCACTGAAGCTTTCTTT.

There are a few counts of this clonotype. The genes are TRBV12-3 or TRBV12-4 and TRBJ2-7; 8 bases fit TRBD1. This CDR3 is 14 amino acids long. Germline trimming cut 5 bases from V and 5 bases from J; bases unmatched to any gene: 8. The CDR3 sequence: CASSIETGADEQYF. DNA for the CDR3: TGTGCCAGCAGTATAGAGACAGGGGCGGACGAGCAGTACTTC.

This clonotype was found a few times. This chain links TRBV6-5 with TRBJ2-2; D is ambiguous. V was shortened by 0 bases and J by 9 bases, with 11 bases between the two germline ends. Germline CDR1 reads MNHEY; CDR2 reads SVGAGI. The CDR3 consists of 14 residues. CDR3: CASSYSLGGRELFF. The CDR3 DNA reads as TGTGCCAGCAGTTACTCGTTGGGTGGGCGGGAGCTGTTTTTT.

A few counts support this clonotype. The rearrangement links TRBV6-2 or TRBV6-3 to TRBJ2-1; 8 bases agree with TRBD2. The ends lost 5 bases at V and 10 bases at J; junction bases unmatched: 7. The CDR3 contains 13 residues. Germline CDR1 MNHEY, CDR2 SVGEGT. CDR3 amino acids: CASSPGVAGEQFF. DNA of the CDR3: TGTGCCAGCAGTCCTGGGGTAGCGGGGGAGCAGTTCTTC.

In its sample, this clonotype was seen a few times. V is TRBV5-1 and J is TRBJ2-3; TRBD1 matches at 8 bases. The CDR3 is 14 amino acids. V lost 2 bases to trimming and J lost 4 bases; unmatched junction nucleotides: 3. Germline CDR1 SGHRS, CDR2 YFSETQ. The CDR3 coding sequence is TGCGCCAGCAGCTTCGGGACAGGATCAGATACGCAGTATTTT. Protein sequence: CASSFGTGSDTQYF.

This clonotype was found a few times. The chain recombines TRBV19 with TRBJ1-1, with 7 positions matching TRBD1. The CDR3 consists of 15 residues. The V gene end was trimmed by 5 bases and the J gene end by 1 base; junction bases not matched to a gene: 7. Germline V gene lookup returns CDR1 LNHDA and CDR2 SQIVND (reference sequence). The CDR3 sequence: CASSPTGEWNTEAFF. The CDR3 DNA follows: TGTGCCAGTAGTCCCACAGGGGAATGGAACACTGAAGCTTTCTTT.

This clonotype came up a few times. The CDR3 DNA reads TGTGCCAGCAGTCGAGAGGCCCGCTGGTCACCCCTCCACTTT. It translates to CASSREARWSPLHF. The chain uses TRBV6-5 and TRBJ1-6; D gene uncertain. V lost 5 bases and J lost 10, with 15 bases in between. CDR3 length: 14 amino acids. Germline CDR1 reads MNHEY; CDR2 reads SVGAGI.